This TCR beta chain was observed in a study of sequential checkpoint blockade in melanoma. About the research overall: After both sequences, patients received maintenance nivolumab.

Treatment indicated: randomized to nivolumab then ipilimumab (arm A) or the reverse (arm B). None of the patients previously received DNA-damaging chemotherapy. From thawed PBMCs, live CD3+CD8+ cells negative for CD19 and CD56 were sorted. The CDR3 consists of 16 residues. Germline V gene lookup returns CDR1 SGDLS and CDR2 YYNGEE. V was cut by 0 bases and J by 1 base, with 13 bases left in between. This clone is deemed large. Sequenced by immunoSEQ multiplex PCR; TCRdb stores in-frame clones only, minus some. The repertoire includes around 5,300 clones, 50% to 75% of them detected once, and approximately 40% sits in the top ten.

The material was CD8+ T cells sorted from blood (inferred from file names), obtained from a patient given nivolumab and ipilimumab in sequence. The clonotype originates from a human donor with melanoma. V and J are TRBV9 and TRBJ2-5; D might be TRBD1 (6 bases). The CDR3 loop is CASSVGSQGTQETQYF. The CDR3 bases are TGTGCCAGCAGCGTAGGAAGCCAGGGGACCCAAGAGACCCAGTACTTC.